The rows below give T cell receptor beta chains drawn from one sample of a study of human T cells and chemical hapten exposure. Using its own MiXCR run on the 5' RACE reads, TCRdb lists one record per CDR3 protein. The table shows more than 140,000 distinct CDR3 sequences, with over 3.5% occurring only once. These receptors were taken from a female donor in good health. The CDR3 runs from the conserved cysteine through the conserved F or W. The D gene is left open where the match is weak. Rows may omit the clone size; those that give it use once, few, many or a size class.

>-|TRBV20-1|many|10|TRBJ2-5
TGCAGTGCTAATCAAGAGACCCAGTACTTC
CSANQETQYF
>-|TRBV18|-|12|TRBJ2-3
TGTTCCAGCTCACTTCGGACAGATACGCAGTATTTT
CSSSLRTDTQYF
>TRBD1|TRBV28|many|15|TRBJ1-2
TGTGCCAGCAGTTTCGGGACAGAGAAGTTTTATGGCTACACCTTC
CASSFGTEKFYGYTF
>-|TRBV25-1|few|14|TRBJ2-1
TGTGCCAGCAGTGAACAGCAAACGAGCAATGAGCAGTTCTTC
CASSEQQTSNEQFF
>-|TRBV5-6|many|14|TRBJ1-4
TGTGCCAGCAGCTCAGACGTGAGGGACGAAAAACTGTTTTTT
CASSSDVRDEKLFF
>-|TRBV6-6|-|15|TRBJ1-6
TGTGCCAGCAGTCCCGACTCGGGGGGCAATTCACCCCTCCACTTT
CASSPDSGGNSPLHF
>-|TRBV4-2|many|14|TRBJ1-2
TGTGCCAGCAGCCGCCAGACAGGAAACTATGGCTACACCTTC
CASSRQTGNYGYTF
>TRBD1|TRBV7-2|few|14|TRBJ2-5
TGTGCCAGCAGCTCTAGGGACAGGCAAGAGACCCAGTACTTC
CASSSRDRQETQYF
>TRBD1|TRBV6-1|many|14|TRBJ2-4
TGTGCCAGCACTTCGGACAGGGGAGAGTACATTCAGTACTTC
CASTSDRGEYIQYF
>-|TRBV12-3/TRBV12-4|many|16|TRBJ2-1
TGTGCCAGCAGTTCCGGGGGCCTCTTCTCCTACAATGAGCAGTTCTTC
CASSSGGLFSYNEQFF
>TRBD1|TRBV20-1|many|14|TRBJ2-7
TGCAGTGCTAGAAGGGACAGGGAATGGAGTGAGCAGTACTTC
CSARRDREWSEQYF
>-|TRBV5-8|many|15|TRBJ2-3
TGTGCCAGCAGCTTGGTGCGGGGGCGCACAGATACGCAGTATTTT
CASSLVRGRTDTQYF
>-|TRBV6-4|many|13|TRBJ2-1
TGTGCCAGCAGTGACGGCAGGCACAATGAGCAGTTCTTC
CASSDGRHNEQFF
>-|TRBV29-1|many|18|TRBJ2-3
TGCAGCGTTGAAGGGGAGGACACTCCTAGCGAGAGAACAGATACGCAGTATTTT
CSVEGEDTPSERTDTQYF
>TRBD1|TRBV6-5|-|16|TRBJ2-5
TGTGCCAGCAGCCCCAGGGGGCTAACGCCCCAAGAGACCCAGTACTTC
CASSPRGLTPQETQYF
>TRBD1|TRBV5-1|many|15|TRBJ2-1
TGCGCCAGCAGCTTAGGGACAGGGGGCATGGATGAGCAGTTCTTC
CASSLGTGGMDEQFF
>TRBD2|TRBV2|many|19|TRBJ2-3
TGTGCCAGCAGCGGTAGAGGGACTAGCGGGGGGGCATTCACAGATACGCAGTATTTT
CASSGRGTSGGAFTDTQYF